The 19 T cell receptor beta chains reported below all come from one sample, sequenced in a study of shared clonotypes between healthy human individuals. Clones were read by immunoSEQ multiplex PCR, and TCRdb kept only the in-frame ones, dropping some. The sample gives a few hundred thousand clones, around three quarters of which show up once; 9.5% to 15% is in the top ten. What was sequenced was PBMCs. These receptors all stem from a woman in her 40s in good health. Some clones in this sample may be carry-over from other donors' samples.

About this clone itself: A single base is all that separates this from a far larger clone, so a read error is likely. The chain is built from TRBV11-2 and TRBJ2-7, with D tentatively TRBD1 or TRBD2 (5 bases each). This CDR3 comprises 14 residues. Looked up from germline, CDR1 is SGHAT and CDR2 is FQNNGV. V was trimmed by 1 base and J by 3 bases, leaving 10 bases between them. As DNA, the CDR3 is TGTGCCAGCAGCTTAGTGGGGACCAGCTACGAGCAGTACTTC. Residues: CASSLVGTSYEQYF.

The rearrangement links TRBV7-2 to TRBJ2-4; no clear D. V was shortened by 1 base and J by 0 bases, with 13 bases between the two germline ends. Germline assignment: CDR1 SGHTA and CDR2 FQGNSA. The CDR3 is 17 residues long. DNA for the CDR3: TGTGCCAGCAGCTTAGTAGGTGGAAACCTAGCCAAAAACATTCAGTACTTC. It encodes CASSLVGGNLAKNIQYF.

The chain has TRBV7-3 and TRBJ2-1, with D maybe TRBD1 (5 bases). The CDR3 sequence is 13 residues long. The ends were cut back, 5 bases at V and 5 bases at J, with 10 bases in the middle. The germline V gene encodes CDR1 SGHTA and CDR2 FQGTGA. Here the CDR3 reads CASSAPDNNEQFF. The CDR3 DNA reads as TGTGCCAGCAGCGCTCCGGACAACAATGAGCAGTTCTTC.

Only one count was recorded for this clone. V and J are TRBV5-6 and TRBJ2-7; 8 nucleotides agree with TRBD1. Germline V gives CDR1 SGHDT, CDR2 YYEEEE. With V trimmed by 2 bases and J by 4 bases, 5 bases remained unmatched. The length of the CDR3 is 14 residues. The CDR3 protein is CASSFPQGAYEQYF. CDR3 bases: TGTGCCAGCAGCTTCCCCCAGGGGGCGTACGAGCAGTACTTC.

The chain combines TRBV11-2 with TRBJ2-7; maybe TRBD2 (6 bases). The CDR3 contains 13 residues. V was clipped by 3 bases and J by 6 bases, with 12 bases between them. The germline V gene has CDR1 SGHAT and CDR2 FQNNGV. CDR3: CASSLELASEQYF. CDR3 coding DNA: TGTGCCAGCAGCTTGGAACTAGCATCCGAGCAGTACTTC.

The chain combines TRBV18 with TRBJ1-5; TRBD1 matches 7 bases. There are 16 residues in the CDR3. The germline gives CDR1 KGHSH, CDR2 LQKENI. V lost 3 bases to trimming and J lost 5 bases; unmatched junction nucleotides: 10. The CDR3 coding sequence is TGTGCCAGCTCACCGGGGCCCGCAGGGGGTCATCAGCCCCAGCATTTT. Protein sequence: CASSPGPAGGHQPQHF.

With respect to this clone: In the same sample, other DNA sequences code for this CDR3. V and J are TRBV9 and TRBJ1-1; 7 bases match TRBD1. Germline lookup yields CDR1 SGDLS and CDR2 YYNGEE. This CDR3 spans 15 amino acids. V lost 3 bases and J lost 2; bases outside the gene matches: 7. The CDR3 nucleotides are TGTGCCAGCAGCGCAGACGGACAGGCCAACACTGAAGCTTTCTTT. Residues: CASSADGQANTEAFF.

The chain has TRBV6-5 and TRBJ1-5, with D possibly TRBD1 on 5 matching bases. Trimming left V 10 bases short and J 0 bases short, with 7 bases between. The CDR3 is 12 residues long. Germline V lookup: CDR1 MNHEY, CDR2 SVGAGI. The CDR3 bases are TGTGCCACAGGGTCTAGCAATCAGCCCCAGCATTTT. It specifies CATGSSNQPQHF.

The gene calls are TRBV11-2 and TRBJ2-1, with a tentative D call TRBD2 (6 bases). The CDR3 has 14 amino acids. V was cut by 8 bases and J by 7 bases, with 18 bases left in between. CDR1 SGHAT and CDR2 FQNNGV come from the germline V gene. CDR3 loop: CASGPGTLLNEQFF. The CDR3 nucleotides read TGTGCCAGCGGCCCCGGGACTCTTTTAAATGAGCAGTTCTTC.

Note on this clone: No conserved phenylalanine or tryptophan is present at the end of the CDR3, so a read error is the likely explanation. The chain carries TRBV7-8 and TRBJ1-1; no reliable D call. V was clipped by 0 bases and J by 3 bases, with 11 bases between them. This CDR3 spans 15 amino acids. The germline gives CDR1 SGHVS, CDR2 FQNEAQ. The CDR3 DNA follows: TGTGCCAGCAGCTTAGCGGCGGGGATGTACACTGAAGCTTTCTCT. Its translation: CASSLAAGMYTEAFS.

The V call is TRBV28, the J call TRBJ2-1; TRBD2 aligns across 7 bases. Germline CDR1 and CDR2: MDHEN and SYDVKM. CDR3 size: 19 residues. The V and J ends lost 6 bases and 5 bases, in that order; junction bases with no gene match: 22. Written as DNA, the CDR3 is TGTGCCAGCAGCCCGTTTTCTCGTGGGGTAGCTAGCGGAAACAATGAGCAGTTCTTC. It specifies CASSPFSRGVASGNNEQFF.

CDR3 protein: CATSVERGFNTEAFF. For the CDR3, the DNA is TGTGCCACCAGCGTAGAAAGGGGATTTAACACTGAAGCTTTCTTT. This chain links TRBV15 with TRBJ1-1, with D maybe TRBD1 (5 bases). The germline V gene has CDR1 LNHNV and CDR2 YYDKDF (reference sequence). The V and J ends lost 5 bases and 2 bases respectively, with 15 bases between them. The CDR3 runs to 15 residues. Together with reference TRBV15 and TRBJ1-1, the CDR3 gives the full variable domain: DAMVIQNPRYQVTQFGKPVTLSCSQTLNHNVMYWYQQKSSQAPKLLFHYYDKDFNNEADTPDNFQSRRPNTSFCFLDIRSPGLGDTAMYLCATSVERGFNTEAFFGQGTRLTVV.

This clone was recorded only once. V is TRBV6-1 and J is TRBJ2-2, with a possible D match to TRBD2 (6 bases). CDR3 length equals 15 residues. V lost 0 bases and J lost 7, with 12 bases in between. Germline V gene data show CDR1 as MNHNS and CDR2 as SASEGT. The CDR3 DNA sequence: TGTGCCAGCAGTGAAGCGTTTGACGGGAGCGGGGAGCTGTTTTTT. Amino acid sequence: CASSEAFDGSGELFF.

The V call is TRBV5-4, the J call TRBJ2-2; TRBD2 matches at 8 bases. The CDR3 spans 15 residues. The ends lost 2 bases at V and 5 bases at J; junction bases unmatched: 5. Germline V gives CDR1 SGHNT, CDR2 YYREEE (reference sequence). CDR3 amino acids: CASSFRAGGTGELFF. CDR3 DNA: TGTGCCAGCAGCTTTCGGGCGGGAGGTACCGGGGAGCTGTTTTTT.

The chain is built from TRBV14 and TRBJ1-4; D is unclear. Trimming cost V 1 base and J 8 bases, with 11 bases left between them. The CDR3 runs to 14 residues. The germline CDR1 and CDR2 sequences are SGHDN and FVKESK. The chain's CDR3 is CASSQGPLVEKLFF. The CDR3 DNA reads TGTGCCAGCAGCCAAGGGCCCCTCGTGGAAAAACTGTTTTTT.

This chain uses TRBV19 with TRBJ2-1; D is unresolved. Germline V gives CDR1 LNHDA, CDR2 SQIVND (reference sequence). CDR3 length: 14 amino acids. The ends were cut back, 7 bases at V and 4 bases at J, with 14 bases in the middle. CDR3 amino acids: CASKLSPGYNEQFF. CDR3 nucleotide sequence: TGTGCCAGTAAATTATCCCCCGGATACAATGAGCAGTTCTTC.

The genes are TRBV19 and TRBJ1-2, with 12 bases lining up with TRBD1. The germline V gene encodes CDR1 LNHDA and CDR2 SQIVND (reference sequence). This CDR3 has 14 residues. V lost 6 bases, J lost 8 bases, and 7 bases stayed unmatched. The CDR3 protein is CASRDGTGGEGYTF. DNA for the CDR3: TGTGCCAGTAGGGACGGGACAGGGGGCGAAGGCTACACCTTC. The full variable domain, its missing parts supplied by reference TRBV19 and TRBJ1-2, is DGGITQSPKYLFRKEGQNVTLSCEQNLNHDAMYWYRQDPGQGLRLIYYSQIVNDFQKGDIAEGYSVSREKKESFPLTVTSAQKNPTAFYLCASRDGTGGEGYTFGSGTRLTVV.

The J gene is TRBJ2-7, the V gene TRBV2; no clear D gene. Trimming shortened V by 0 bases and J by 0 bases, and 6 bases separated the two germline ends. CDR3 length: 14 amino acids. The germline V gene has CDR1 SNHLY and CDR2 FYNNEI. Written as DNA, the CDR3 is TGTGCCAGCAGTGAAGCCGGTCACTCCTACGAGCAGTACTTC. It codes for CASSEAGHSYEQYF.

The rearrangement joins TRBV5-6 to TRBJ2-6; TRBD1 is a possible D gene (5 bases). The V gene's germline CDR1 is SGHDT and CDR2 YYEEEE. The CDR3 length is 15 residues. V was cut by 4 bases and J by 0 bases, with 8 bases left in between. CDR3 sequence (DNA): TGTGCCAGCAGCCCGCAGGGCTCTGGGGCCAACGTCCTGACTTTC. It is translated as CASSPQGSGANVLTF.